The rows below give T cell receptor beta chains drawn from one sample of a study of T cell responses to AZD1222 COVID-19 vaccine. TCRdb's copy holds only in-frame clones and misses some; the assay was immunoSEQ multiplex PCR. The sample comprises about 84,000 clones, 80% to 90% of which are singletons, and about 12% rests with the top ten. Material: peripheral blood, obtained 28 days after the second AZD1222 dose. These receptors were collected from an adult who received the AZD1222 COVID-19 vaccine. CDR3s include the opening cysteine and the closing phenylalanine or tryptophan. A D gene is named only where the DNA matches it firmly. Part of the rows lack a size; the others show once, few, many or a class for expanded clones.

abundance	v_gene	j_gene	d_gene	CDR3aa	CDR3nt
.	TRBV12-3/TRBV12-4	TRBJ1-5	.	CASSLPGGPQHF	TGTGCCAGCAGCCTTCCCGGCGGGCCCCAGCATTTT
.	TRBV27	TRBJ1-1	.	CASRFLEGAAEAFF	TGTGCCAGCAGATTCCTTGAGGGCGCCGCTGAAGCTTTCTTT
few	TRBV5-4	TRBJ2-7	.	CASSLQEGTRQYF	TGTGCCAGCAGCTTGCAGGAGGGAACCCGGCAGTACTTC
once	TRBV6-2/TRBV6-3	TRBJ2-3	.	CASSYSPASTDTQYF	TGTGCCAGCAGTTACTCGCCAGCTAGCACAGATACGCAGTATTTT
.	TRBV9	TRBJ2-3	.	CASSVGADTQYF	TGTGCCAGCAGCGTAGGGGCAGATACGCAGTATTTT
.	TRBV6-6	TRBJ1-1	.	CASTWGESNTEAFF	TGTGCCAGCACCTGGGGGGAATCGAACACTGAAGCTTTCTTT
.	TRBV29-1	TRBJ1-5	.	CSVGGRGEPQHF	TGCAGCGTTGGGGGGAGGGGTGAGCCCCAGCATTTT
.	TRBV27	TRBJ1-1	.	CASSLRTRGTEAFF	TGTGCCAGCAGTTTAAGAACCAGGGGCACTGAAGCTTTCTTT
.	TRBV7-9	TRBJ1-3	TRBD1	CASSDRYRDRGNTIYF	TGTGCCAGCAGCGACCGATACCGGGACAGGGGAAACACCATATATTTT
many	TRBV7-9	TRBJ2-7	.	CASSLMQAYEQYF	TGTGCCAGCAGCTTAATGCAGGCATACGAGCAGTACTTC
.	TRBV19	TRBJ2-1	TRBD2	CASRLLAGGPSEQFF	TGTGCCAGTAGACTTCTAGCGGGAGGGCCCAGTGAGCAGTTCTTC
once	TRBV5-4	TRBJ1-1	.	CASGQMNTEAFF	TGTGCCAGCGGACAGATGAACACTGAAGCTTTCTTT
.	TRBV7-2	TRBJ2-1	TRBD2	CASSLSGLERNEQFF	TGTGCCAGCAGCTTAAGTGGACTAGAGCGCAATGAGCAGTTCTTC
.	TRBV11-3	TRBJ2-1	.	CASSLGSARFSFNEQFF	TGTGCCAGCAGCTTAGGTAGCGCCCGTTTTTCGTTCAATGAGCAGTTCTTC
.	TRBV5-5	TRBJ1-4	.	CASGPGLGEKLFF	TGTGCCAGCGGCCCGGGGCTAGGTGAAAAACTGTTTTTT
.	TRBV7-2	TRBJ2-1	TRBD2	CASSVGLAGGQFF	TGTGCCAGCAGCGTGGGCCTAGCGGGGGGGCAGTTCTTC
.	TRBV6-5	TRBJ2-3	.	CASSPRGAADTQYF	TGTGCCAGCAGTCCACGAGGGGCCGCAGATACGCAGTATTTT
once	TRBV7-2	TRBJ2-7	.	CASSFQGSNEQYF	TGTGCCAGCAGCTTCCAGGGCTCCAACGAGCAGTACTTC
.	TRBV6-5	TRBJ1-6	.	CASSYSRGNSPLHF	TGTGCCAGCAGTTACTCGAGGGGGAATTCACCCCTCCACTTT
.	TRBV27	TRBJ2-1	.	CASSSNPRSSYNEQFF	TGTGCCAGCAGTTCTAACCCTCGGAGCTCCTACAATGAGCAGTTCTTC
.	TRBV11-3	TRBJ2-7	.	CASSLDSLYQYF	TGTGCCAGCAGCTTGGACAGTCTTTATCAGTACTTC
.	TRBV2	TRBJ2-5	.	CATKGDLASGKTQYF	TGTGCCACCAAGGGAGACCTAGCGTCAGGAAAGACCCAGTACTTC